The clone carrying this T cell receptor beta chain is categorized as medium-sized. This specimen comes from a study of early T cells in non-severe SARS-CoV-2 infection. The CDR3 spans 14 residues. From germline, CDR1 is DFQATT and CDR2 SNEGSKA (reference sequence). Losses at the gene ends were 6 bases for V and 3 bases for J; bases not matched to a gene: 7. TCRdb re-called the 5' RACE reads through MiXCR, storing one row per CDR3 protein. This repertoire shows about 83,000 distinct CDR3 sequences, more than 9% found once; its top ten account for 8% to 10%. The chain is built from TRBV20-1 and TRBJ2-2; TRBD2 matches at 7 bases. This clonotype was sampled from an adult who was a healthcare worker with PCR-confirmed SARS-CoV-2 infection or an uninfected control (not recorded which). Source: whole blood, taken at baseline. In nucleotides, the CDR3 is TGCAGTGCACGGGAGGTTGGGGACACCGGGGAGCTGTTTTTT. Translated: CSAREVGDTGELFF.